This T cell receptor beta chain was obtained from a study of T cell repertoires in ileal Crohn's disease. Study-wide background: Biopsies of the neoterminal ileum at postoperative colonoscopy form M6 samples.

Sample time point: neoterminal ileum biopsy at postoperative endoscopy, about 6 months after surgery. This clone has a single count. Assay: immunoSEQ multiplex PCR; the TCRdb copy retains only in-frame clones and omits some. The sample holds about 13,000 clones; around 80% are singletons and the top ten take under 5%. Trimming took off 5 bases at V and 8 bases at J, with 15 bases between the two ends. Germline loops: CDR1 SGHAT, CDR2 FQNNGV. This CDR3 is built from 13 residues. The TCR comes from an adult with Crohn's disease. V usage is TRBV11-2 and J usage is TRBJ1-2; D gene uncertain. Sequencing was done on a sample of ileal tissue. The CDR3 sequence: CASSLTSSLGYTF. For the CDR3, the DNA is TGTGCCAGCAGCCTCACGTCTTCGCTAGGCTACACCTTC.